This paragraph covers one TCR beta chain sequence. Its antigen specificity is not known. Base qualities are not provided; no much larger clone lies one nucleotide away. V is pruned by 3 bases and J by 0 bases, leaving 5 bases of the junction without a gene match. CDR1 and CDR2, looked up from the germline V gene, are MDHEN and SYDVKM. The CDR3 covers 16 residues, taking in both the cysteine and the phenylalanine. The kept DNA is CDR3 alone, 48 bases in frame from the first base. The data derive from a study of cytomegalovirus exposure and HLA in healthy donors (dated by TCRdb to about 2017). In terms of the full investigation: In an earlier analysis of roughly 500 of the donors, approximately 260 Gb of sequence data and roughly 100 million unique TCR beta sequences from 150 million to 200 million T cells were reported. All discovery cohort repertoires had been generated on a single sequencing platform. Besides the first cohort of 666 subjects, a separate validation cohort made up of 120 or so different subjects was used. An earlier analysis of about 620 of the donors applied high-throughput TCR beta sequencing to assess whether each TCR beta V gene segment acted as functional or pseudogenic. HLA typing included class I and class II loci at four-digit resolution. Donor age, sex, ethnicity and CMV serostatus were compiled alongside the repertoire data. Rather than using new phenotypic data, the later analysis identified candidate immune exposures from TCR beta sequences and from how often those sequences occurred across donors. The T cell repertoires of 700 or so subjects were profiled by immunosequencing and related to cytomegalovirus serostatus. The study was designed to test whether signatures of past pathogen exposure could be identified by cataloging public T cell receptors. On average, about 200,000 unique TCR beta nucleotide sequences were sequenced per donor among a few hundred genotyped donors of the cohort, with about 17% of those sequences being non-productive. An early release covering 550 to 650 HLA-typed donors comprised around 300 gigabases of sequencing data and tens of millions of unique TCR sequences. The study combined high-throughput TCR immunosequencing, statistical association of individual TCRs with disease status, and machine learning to predict cytomegalovirus infection status. In a later genetic analysis, genome-wide SNP genotypes for about 65% of the 666 donors were used, and that subset was treated as a discovery cohort. Several DR-DQ haplotypes were treated as single units for association and clustering because of strong linkage in the cohort. In a later analysis, previously published TCR beta repertoires from 670 or so donors were re-analyzed and high-resolution HLA genotyping was added so that TCR occurrence patterns could be studied. The genetic ancestry cluster associated with self-reported Caucasian donors included roughly 84% of the roughly 380 genotyped donors. The number of typed donors differed by locus: about 629-640 for A, B, C, DRB1 and DQB1; 500 to 550 for DQA1; 606 for DPA1; and about 450 for DPB1. The paper as a whole reports these results and caveats: While some public TCRs were present in many individuals, most TCR sequences turned up only very rarely across donors. In a later analysis, most CMV-associated TCR beta chains were found to appear HLA-restricted, with HLA associations seemingly driven largely by CMV exposure. The presence/absence analyses assumed that sequencing depth was roughly uniform across donors, and that assumption may not be true. HLA typing was unavailable for some donors at each locus, so association tests used only the typed subset. Specific HLA alleles were associated with 15,000 to 20,000 TCR beta sequences at a false discovery rate of 0.05 in a later analysis. The study gave a list of 150 to 200 TCR beta chains associated with cytomegalovirus. Strong co-occurrence of HLA alleles, especially DR and DQ, made assigning TCR associations to individual alleles difficult. For the cohort, immune exposure information was limited to CMV serostatus. Correlated functional status among segregating V segments might be attributable to linkage disequilibrium, but an unknown experimental factor could not be ruled out. A further reported finding was that TCR beta sequences accurately predicted the HLA-A and HLA-B alleles for most subjects in the first cohort. The classifier was reported to diagnose cytomegalovirus status with high specificity and sensitivity in both the original cohort and the validation cohort. In vitro tests confirmed that a few of the cytomegalovirus-associated TCR beta chains recognize cytomegalovirus antigens. A group of highly shared sequence variants was considered likely to be a technical artifact of the sequencing pipeline. In a later analysis, the rate of TCR association differed among HLA loci, with DRB1 alleles having the most associated TCRs and HLA-C alleles having the fewest. Only TCR beta chains were sequenced in this cohort, and the absence of alpha or paired-chain data limited detectable features. In a later genetic analysis, fewer N-insertions in productive TCRs were reported among donors in an Asian-associated ancestry cluster than the roughly 700-donor mean. An association between a missense DCLRE1C variant and V-gene and J-gene trimming of TCR beta chains was found in a later genetic analysis and replicated in an independent cohort. Because counts were too low, under 20 rarely observed V segments, including chromosome 9 orphons, were left out of the earlier analysis of 587 of the donors. The authors suggested that the approach could potentially be extended to other disease states and immunological phenotypes. Some IMGT-functional V segments, including TRBV6-2 and TRBV6-3, could not be told apart with the 87-base-pair reads, so those segments were excluded. In a later analysis, HLA-associated TCR beta chains showed more clonal expansion and lower generation probabilities than non-associated chains that were equally common. Broadly in line with IMGT annotations, most TCR beta V segments showed up in productive rearrangements about 87% or about 30% of the time in an earlier analysis of several hundred of the donors. A later analysis reported that several top co-occurrence clusters appeared linked to parvovirus B19, influenza, CMV and Epstein-Barr virus.

The library was obtained by the immunoSEQ multiplex PCR assay. For the multiplex PCR, a mixture combining 60 forward primers for TCR Vbeta segments and 13 reverse primers for TCR Jbeta segments was used. The CDR3 region of rearranged TCR beta genes was amplified from genomic DNA with a multiplex PCR assay. The amplified TCR beta libraries were sequenced on the Illumina HiSeq System as 87-base-pair reads. From the authors' description of their analysis: In a later analysis, tens of millions of unique TCR beta chains were counted across the approximately 640 repertoires, and approximately 9.9 million of these chains were shared by at least two donors. A nearest-neighbor algorithm error-corrected the raw reads and collapsed the reads into unique sequences, merging closely related sequences to remove PCR and sequencing errors. V, D and J gene segments were assigned by aligning CDR3 sequences to IMGT reference sequences. For a sequence to be retained, a match of at least six nucleotides to both a V gene segment and a J gene segment was required. Rearrangements were called productive when the CDR3 lacked stop codons and stayed in frame with V and J; all others were non-productive. CDR3 was defined by IMGT convention, running from the second conserved V-encoded cysteine to the conserved J-encoded phenylalanine. The earlier analysis of a few hundred of the donors excluded sequences that lacked an unambiguous match to a single V gene segment. An earlier analysis of several hundred of the donors called V segments functional above 56.7% productive rearrangements and segregating when the between-donor standard deviation exceeded 5%. A statistical classification framework was built for diagnosing cytomegalovirus status from the catalog of TCR beta chain sequences. A later analysis assigned V and J genes by comparing TCR nucleotide sequences with IMGT/GENE-DB human TR gene sequences. In a later analysis, CDR3 sequences and most-parsimonious VDJ recombination scenarios were assigned using the TCRdist pipeline. In a later analysis, every TCR beta chain was defined by the combination of its CDR3 amino acid sequence and its V-gene family, and reads without a unique V-gene family were dropped. A later analysis removed 550 to 700 highly shared, low-generation-probability nucleotide sequences to deal with suspected cross-contamination and a sequencing artifact. A later analysis calculated a clonal expansion index for each public chain from normalized within-repertoire ranks of inferred template counts. Generation probabilities in a later analysis came from a VDJ recombination model fitted to out-of-frame rearrangements, and those results were checked against IGoR. In a later analysis, TCR-TCR, TCR-HLA and TCR-CMV co-occurrence was scored with hypergeometric tests, and a repertoire-size bias correction was applied to TCR pairs. In a later analysis, false discovery rates were estimated by permuting HLA or CMV assignments 20 times. In a later analysis, co-occurring TCRs were grouped with DBSCAN, and TCRdist sequence similarity was added when clustering was performed within HLA-allele-positive subsets. For co-occurrence clustering, repertoires with fewer than 30,000 or more than 120,000 public chains were excluded, along with about five repertoires with anomalous nucleotide sharing. TCRdb stores this immuneACCESS table with in-frame sequences only. Part of the clones is absent; in the studies checked, under half of the shortfall reflects unresolved V genes, and no reason is known for the rest. The V and J calls and clone size were taken over from that table, and D and trimming were inferred from the DNA. This sample gives about 300,000 clones in total; roughly 88% of them show up just once. The top ten clones comprise around 3.7% of the sample.

In total, approximately 610 healthy bone marrow donors made up the cohort. Cohort members were all nominally healthy when sampled, although unrecorded immune exposures were likely present. The donor tested CMV seropositive and was one of the 289 seropositive cohort members. A peripheral blood sample was provided by each donor, and peripheral blood mononuclear cells were used for TCR beta sequencing. Genomic DNA extraction from the blood cell samples was performed with the Qiagen DNeasy Blood Extraction Kit. The sample taken for sequencing was PBMCs. This TCR came from a man aged 35-49 years in good health and CMV-seropositive. The sequence links TRBV28 to TRBJ1-5, with TRBD1 matching 7 junction bases. CDR3 sequence: CASSFGTVYSNQPQHF. The DNA sequence follows: TGTGCCAGCAGTTTCGGGACAGTTTATAGCAATCAGCCCCAGCATTTT.